Shown below are 5 T cell receptor beta chains from a single sample sequenced in a study of T cell repertoires in ileal Crohn's disease (dated by TCRdb to between 2017 and 2020). To prepare the library, the immunoSEQ multiplex PCR assay was applied. As stored in TCRdb, this immuneACCESS dataset retains in-frame rearrangements with V and J assigned. A fraction of the clones does not appear; measured against another copy, unresolved V genes explain less than half of the discrepancy, and the remainder lacks a known reason. The sample data list roughly 2,400 clones, and just under 85% of these were observed just once. In total, the top ten clones hold around 6.5% of the sample. Sequenced material: ileal tissue. These TCRs come from an adult with Crohn's disease.

The chain is built from TRBV29-1 and TRBJ1-2; TRBD1 matches 7 bases. The CDR3 is 14 residues long. The V and J ends lost 4 bases and 2 bases, in that order; junction bases with no gene match: 7. Germline assignment: CDR1 SQVTM and CDR2 ANQGSEA. CDR3 nucleotide sequence: TGCAGCGTTGTTGAGGGGGGACAGAACTATGGCTACACCTTC. Protein: CSVVEGGQNYGYTF.

V and J are TRBV9 and TRBJ2-1, with TRBD1 matching over 9 bases. Germline loops: CDR1 SGDLS, CDR2 YYNGEE. The CDR3 runs 13 residues. V dropped 3 bases and J dropped 9; count of bases not matched to a gene: 4. The CDR3 region is CASSGTGVGEQFF. The CDR3 bases are TGTGCCAGCAGCGGGACAGGGGTTGGTGAGCAGTTCTTC. Complete variable domain (other parts from reference TRBV9 and TRBJ2-1): DSGVTQTPKHLITATGQRVTLRCSPRSGDLSVYWYQQSLDQGLQFLIQYYNGEERAKGNILERFSAQQFPDLHSELNLSSLELGDSALYFCASSGTGVGEQFFGPGTRLTVL.

The J gene is TRBJ1-1, the V gene TRBV11-2, with 8 nucleotides matching TRBD1. Germline V gene data show CDR1 as SGHAT and CDR2 as FQNNGV. The J segment lost 10 bases and the V segment lost 5 bases, leaving 3 bases of the junction unmatched. CDR3 length equals 11 residues. The CDR3 loop is CASSVDRGAFF. CDR3 DNA sequence: TGTGCCAGCAGCGTCGACAGGGGAGCTTTCTTT.

V gene TRBV30 combines with J gene TRBJ2-7, with TRBD1 matching 7 bases. The CDR3 runs to 13 residues. CDR1 GTSNPN and CDR2 SVGIG come from the germline V gene (reference sequence). The V and J ends lost 1 base and 2 bases, in that order; junction bases with no gene match: 2. The CDR3 nucleotides read TGTGCCTGGAGTGAGGGGGCCCCCTACGAGCAGTACTTC. This gives the protein CAWSEGAPYEQYF.

The chain links TRBV7-3 to TRBJ1-1; possibly TRBD1 for D (5 bases). The CDR3 is made up of 16 amino acids. Per germline, CDR1 SGHTA and CDR2 FQGTGA. V lost 5 bases and J lost 4, with 20 bases in between. The CDR3 DNA follows: TGTGCCAGCAGCCCTTCCGAGGGGTTCGGGGTCACTGAAGCTTTCTTT. It translates to CASSPSEGFGVTEAFF.